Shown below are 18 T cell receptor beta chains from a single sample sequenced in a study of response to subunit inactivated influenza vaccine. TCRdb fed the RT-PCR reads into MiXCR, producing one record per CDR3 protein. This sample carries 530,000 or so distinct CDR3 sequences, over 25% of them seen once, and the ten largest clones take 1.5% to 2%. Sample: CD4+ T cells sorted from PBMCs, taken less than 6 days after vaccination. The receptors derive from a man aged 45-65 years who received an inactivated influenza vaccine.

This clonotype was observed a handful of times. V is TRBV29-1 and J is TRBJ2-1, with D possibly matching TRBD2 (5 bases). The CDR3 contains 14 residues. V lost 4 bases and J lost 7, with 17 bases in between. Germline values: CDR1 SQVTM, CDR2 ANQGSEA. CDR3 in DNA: TGCAGCGTTGTTGGGAGTCGGAGTGGGAATGAGCAGTTCTTC. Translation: CSVVGSRSGNEQFF.

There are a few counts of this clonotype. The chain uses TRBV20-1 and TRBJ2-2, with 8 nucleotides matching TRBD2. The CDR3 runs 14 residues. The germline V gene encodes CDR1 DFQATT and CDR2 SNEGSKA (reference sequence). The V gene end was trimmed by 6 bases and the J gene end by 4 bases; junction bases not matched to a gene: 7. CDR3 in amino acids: CSAPRGVGTGELFF. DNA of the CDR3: TGCAGTGCACCGCGGGGGGTTGGCACCGGGGAGCTGTTTTTT.

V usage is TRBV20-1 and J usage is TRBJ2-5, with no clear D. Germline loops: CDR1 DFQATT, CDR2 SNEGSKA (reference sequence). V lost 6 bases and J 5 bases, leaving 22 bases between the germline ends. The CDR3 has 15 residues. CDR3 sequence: CSATGGFGVGETQYF. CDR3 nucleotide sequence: TGCAGTGCCACCGGTGGCTTTGGGGTTGGGGAGACCCAGTACTTC.

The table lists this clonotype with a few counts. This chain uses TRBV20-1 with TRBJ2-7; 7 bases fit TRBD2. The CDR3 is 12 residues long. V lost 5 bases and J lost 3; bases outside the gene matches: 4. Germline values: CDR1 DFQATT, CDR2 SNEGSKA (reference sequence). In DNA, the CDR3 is TGCAGTGCTCTAGGGGAGGGCTACGAGCAGTACTTC. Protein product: CSALGEGYEQYF.

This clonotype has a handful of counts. For the CDR3, the DNA is TGTGCCAGCAGCCTGGGACTACCCCAGGGAAATGAGCAGTTCTTC. As protein: CASSLGLPQGNEQFF. This chain uses TRBV28 with TRBJ2-1; 7 bases line up with TRBD2. The germline CDR1 and CDR2 sequences are MDHEN and SYDVKM. The CDR3 runs to 15 residues. Trimming removed 6 bases from V and 7 bases from J; junction bases left unmatched: 12.

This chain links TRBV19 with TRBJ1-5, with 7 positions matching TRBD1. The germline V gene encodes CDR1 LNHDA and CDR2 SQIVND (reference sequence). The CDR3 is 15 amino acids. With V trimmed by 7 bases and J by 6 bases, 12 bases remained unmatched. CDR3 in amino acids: CASTLGRQGGQPQHF. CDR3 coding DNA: TGTGCCAGTACGCTCGGCCGGCAGGGGGGTCAGCCCCAGCATTTT.

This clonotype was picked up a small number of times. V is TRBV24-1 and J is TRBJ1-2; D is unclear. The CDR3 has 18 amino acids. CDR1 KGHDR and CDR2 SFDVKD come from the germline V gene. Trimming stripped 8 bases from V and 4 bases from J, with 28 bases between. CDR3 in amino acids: CATIVQDGRTVQIYGYTF. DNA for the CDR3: TGTGCCACCATCGTGCAGGACGGACGGACGGTCCAAATCTATGGCTACACCTTC.

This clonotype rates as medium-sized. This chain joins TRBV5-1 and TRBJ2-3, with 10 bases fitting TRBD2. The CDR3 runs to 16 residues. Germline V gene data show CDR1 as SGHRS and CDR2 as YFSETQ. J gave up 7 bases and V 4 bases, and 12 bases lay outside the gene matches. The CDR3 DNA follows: TGCGCCAGCAGCACCGAACCTAGCGGGGGAGAGCATACGCAGTATTTT. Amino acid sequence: CASSTEPSGGEHTQYF.

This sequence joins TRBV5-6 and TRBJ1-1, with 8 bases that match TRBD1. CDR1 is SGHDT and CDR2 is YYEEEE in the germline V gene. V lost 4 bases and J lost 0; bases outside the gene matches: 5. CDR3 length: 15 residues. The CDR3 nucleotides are TGTGCCAGCAGCGGGACAGGAGCCATGAACACTGAAGCTTTCTTT. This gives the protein CASSGTGAMNTEAFF.

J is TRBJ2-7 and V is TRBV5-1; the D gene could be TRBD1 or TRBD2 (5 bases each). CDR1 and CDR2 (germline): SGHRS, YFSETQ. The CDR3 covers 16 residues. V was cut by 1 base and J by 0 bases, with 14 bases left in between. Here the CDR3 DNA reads TGCGCCAGCAGCTTGACCTCCGGGGCTAGCTCCTACGAGCAGTACTTC. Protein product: CASSLTSGASSYEQYF.

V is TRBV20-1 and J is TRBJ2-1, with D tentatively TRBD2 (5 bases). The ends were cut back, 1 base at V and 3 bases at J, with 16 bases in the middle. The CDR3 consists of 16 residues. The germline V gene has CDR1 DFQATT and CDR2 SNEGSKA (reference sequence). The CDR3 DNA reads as TGCAGTGCTAGAGTAGGAGCGGTTAGGATCTACAATGAGCAGTTCTTC. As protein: CSARVGAVRIYNEQFF.

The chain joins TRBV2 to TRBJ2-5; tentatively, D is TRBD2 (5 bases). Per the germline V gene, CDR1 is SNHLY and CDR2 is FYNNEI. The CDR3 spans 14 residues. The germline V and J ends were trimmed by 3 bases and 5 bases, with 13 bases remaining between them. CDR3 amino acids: CASSDDGGPETQYF. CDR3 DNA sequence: TGTGCCAGCAGTGATGATGGAGGCCCGGAGACCCAGTACTTC.

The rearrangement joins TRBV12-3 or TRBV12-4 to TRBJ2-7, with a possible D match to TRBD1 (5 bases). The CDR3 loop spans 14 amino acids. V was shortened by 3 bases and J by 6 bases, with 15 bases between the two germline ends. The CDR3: CASSFFGERGEQYF. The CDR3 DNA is TGTGCCAGCAGTTTTTTTGGGGAAAGGGGCGAGCAGTACTTC.

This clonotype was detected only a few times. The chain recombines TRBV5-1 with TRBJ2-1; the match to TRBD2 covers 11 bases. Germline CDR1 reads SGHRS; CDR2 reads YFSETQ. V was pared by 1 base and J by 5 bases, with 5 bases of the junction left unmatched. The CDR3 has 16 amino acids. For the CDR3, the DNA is TGCGCCAGCAGCTTGTTGGCTAGCGGGGGGAACAATGAGCAGTTCTTC. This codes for CASSLLASGGNNEQFF.

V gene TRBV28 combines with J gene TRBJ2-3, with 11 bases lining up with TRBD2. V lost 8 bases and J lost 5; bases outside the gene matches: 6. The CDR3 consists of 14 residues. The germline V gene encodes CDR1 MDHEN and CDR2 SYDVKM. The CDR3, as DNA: TGTGCCAGCGCCGGACTAGCGGGTGGAGATACGCAGTATTTT. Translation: CASAGLAGGDTQYF.

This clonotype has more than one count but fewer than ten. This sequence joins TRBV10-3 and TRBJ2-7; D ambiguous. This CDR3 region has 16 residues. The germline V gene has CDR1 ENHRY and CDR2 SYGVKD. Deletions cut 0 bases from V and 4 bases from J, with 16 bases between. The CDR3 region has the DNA TGTGCCATCAGTGAGTCTGTGGTAGAAAACTGGTACGAGCAGTACTTC. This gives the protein CAISESVVENWYEQYF.

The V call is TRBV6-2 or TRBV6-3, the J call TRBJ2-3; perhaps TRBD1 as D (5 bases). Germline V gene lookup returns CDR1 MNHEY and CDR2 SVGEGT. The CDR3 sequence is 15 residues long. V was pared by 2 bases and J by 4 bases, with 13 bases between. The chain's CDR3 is CASSYGARMADTQYF. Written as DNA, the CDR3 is TGTGCCAGCAGTTACGGGGCTAGGATGGCAGATACGCAGTATTTT.

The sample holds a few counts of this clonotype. Here the CDR3 reads CASSESLVGGSNQPQHF. For the CDR3, the DNA is TGCGCCAGCAGTGAGTCCTTGGTAGGGGGGTCCAATCAGCCCCAGCATTTT. This chain links TRBV10-2 with TRBJ1-5; D might be TRBD1 (6 bases). Germline CDR1 WSHSY, CDR2 SAAADI. This CDR3 spans 17 amino acids. Deletions cut 0 bases from V and 3 bases from J, with 15 bases between.